This TCR beta chain emerged from a study of blood T cell repertoires in COVID-19. Measured with immunoSEQ multiplex PCR; TCRdb has only the in-frame clones, and not every one. There are approximately 260,000 clones in the sample; 80% to 90% occur only once, and approximately 4.3% lies in the top ten. The CDR3 sequence is 18 residues long. Trimming at V came to 3 bases and at J to 4 bases, leaving 13 bases not matched to a gene. The V gene's germline CDR1 is KGHDR and CDR2 SFDVKD. This clone was recorded a few times. This TCR was recovered from a young man with acute COVID-19. The chain recombines TRBV24-1 with TRBJ1-2; TRBD1 agrees at 10 bases. The sample comprised PBMCs or T cells enriched from blood (not recorded which). CDR3 coding DNA: TGTGCCACCAGTGATGCCACTGGACAGGGGGGACGACTCTATGGCTACACCTTC. Residues: CATSDATGQGGRLYGYTF.